This TCR beta chain was profiled in a study of T cells after yellow fever vaccination. Study-level points and caveats: Among primary-vaccination clones, most reappeared after the booster, at 95% to 96% for CD4 and around 91% for CD8. The CD4 and CD8 compartments had a small share of their clonotypes in common.

CDR3 size: 14 residues. Between the trimmed V and J ends, which lost 0 bases and 5 bases, there was a span of 8 bases. The germline CDR1 and CDR2 sequences are SGHAT and FQNNGV. This clonotype was detected only a few times. The antigen remains undetermined. The TCR cDNA carried a universal primer site and UMIs from 5'RACE template switching. TCRdb independently ran MiXCR on the 5' RACE reads; one entry per CDR3 protein. The sample lists about 350,000 distinct CDR3 sequences, over 4% occurring once. The genes are TRBV11-2 and TRBJ1-5; D is unresolved. The source was PBMCs, collected 5 days after the yellow fever booster vaccination. The TCR comes from a man younger than 35 who received the YFV17D yellow fever vaccine. In DNA form, the CDR3 reads TGTGCCAGCAGCTTAGAGGTCACCCATCAGCCCCAGCATTTT. This encodes CASSLEVTHQPQHF.